This T cell receptor beta chain was profiled in a study of glioma-infiltrating T cells. Regarding the study as a whole: Tissue and blood shared very few CDR3 sequences.

Amplification of TCR alpha and beta CDR3 regions from RNA used iRepertoire nested multiplex PCR. Input was about 100-450 ng of tissue mRNA or PBMC total RNA. In TCRdb, the multiplex PCR reads were re-called with MiXCR into one record per CDR3 protein. This table has about 130,000 distinct CDR3 sequences, about 22% appearing once. On this clonotype: Its cognate antigen is unknown. At one of its ends the junction is not consistent with the germline gene, which may arise from a read error.

The CDR3 has 14 amino acids. Germline-derived CDR1 and CDR2 are MNHNS and SASEGT. The rearrangement links TRBV6-1 to TRBJ1-2; maybe TRBD1 (6 bases). The source is a human donor with low-grade glioma or glioblastoma, undergoing nonglioma brain surgery, or in good health (not recorded which). The sample taken for sequencing was glioma tissue, nonneoplastic brain tissue, or PBMCs (not recorded which). The CDR3 loop is CVSTTIQGYYGYTF. The CDR3, as DNA: TGTGTCAGCACTACAATACAGGGTTACTATGGCTACACCTTC.